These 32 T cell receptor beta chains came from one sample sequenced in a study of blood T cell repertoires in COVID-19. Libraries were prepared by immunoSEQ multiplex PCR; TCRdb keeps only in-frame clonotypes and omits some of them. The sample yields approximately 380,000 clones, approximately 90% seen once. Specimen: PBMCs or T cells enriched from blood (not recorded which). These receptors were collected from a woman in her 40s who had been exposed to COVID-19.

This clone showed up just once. CDR3 coding DNA: TGTGCCAGCAGTCCGGCAGGGGGCGTCTATGGCTACACCTTC. This translates into CASSPAGGVYGYTF. The V gene is TRBV27, the J gene TRBJ1-2, with TRBD1 matching over 8 bases. The CDR3 contains 14 residues. CDR1 is MNHEY and CDR2 is SMNVEV in the germline V gene (reference sequence). V lost 5 bases, J lost 4 bases, and 6 bases stayed unmatched.

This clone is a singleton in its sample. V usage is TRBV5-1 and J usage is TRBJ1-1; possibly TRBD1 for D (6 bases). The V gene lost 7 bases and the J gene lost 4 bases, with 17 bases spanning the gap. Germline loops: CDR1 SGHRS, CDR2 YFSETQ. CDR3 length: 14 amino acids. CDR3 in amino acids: CASGTGTVSTEAFF. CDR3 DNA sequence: TGCGCCAGCGGAACAGGGACGGTGAGCACTGAAGCTTTCTTT. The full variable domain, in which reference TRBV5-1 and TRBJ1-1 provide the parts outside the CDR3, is KAGVTQTPRYLIKTRGQQVTLSCSPISGHRSVSWYQQTPGQGLQFLFEYFSETQRNKGNFPGRFSGRQFSNSRSEMNVSTLELGDSALYLCASGTGTVSTEAFFGQGTRLTVV.

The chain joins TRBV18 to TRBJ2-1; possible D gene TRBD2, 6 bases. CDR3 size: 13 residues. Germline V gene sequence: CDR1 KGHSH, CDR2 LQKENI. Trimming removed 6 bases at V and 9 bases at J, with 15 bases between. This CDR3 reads CASSPGVGVEQFF. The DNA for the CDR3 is TGTGCCAGCTCGCCGGGGGTCGGAGTTGAGCAGTTCTTC. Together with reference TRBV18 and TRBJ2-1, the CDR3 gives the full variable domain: NAGVMQNPRHLVRRRGQEARLRCSPMKGHSHVYWYRQLPEEGLKFMVYLQKENIIDESGMPKERFSAEFPKEGPSILRIQQVVRGDSAAYFCASSPGVGVEQFFGPGTRLTVL.

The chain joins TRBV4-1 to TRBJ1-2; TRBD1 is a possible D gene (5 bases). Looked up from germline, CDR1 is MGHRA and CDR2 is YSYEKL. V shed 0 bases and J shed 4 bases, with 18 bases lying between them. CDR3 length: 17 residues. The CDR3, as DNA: TGCGCCAGCAGCCAAGAAATCACCGGAGGGGTGATCTATGGCTACACCTTC. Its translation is CASSQEITGGVIYGYTF.

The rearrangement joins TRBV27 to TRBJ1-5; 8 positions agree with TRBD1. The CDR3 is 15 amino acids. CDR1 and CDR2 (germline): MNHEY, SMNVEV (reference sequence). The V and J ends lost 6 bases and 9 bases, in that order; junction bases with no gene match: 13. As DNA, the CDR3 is TGTGCCAGCAGATCGGACAGGGAGAAGCTTGGGCCCCAGCATTTT. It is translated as CASRSDREKLGPQHF.

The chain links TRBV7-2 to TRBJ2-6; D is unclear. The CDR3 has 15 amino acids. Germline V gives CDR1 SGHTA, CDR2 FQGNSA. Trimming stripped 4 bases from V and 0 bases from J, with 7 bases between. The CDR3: CASSSTNSGANVLTF. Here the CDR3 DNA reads TGTGCCAGCAGCTCGACAAACTCTGGGGCCAACGTCCTGACTTTC.

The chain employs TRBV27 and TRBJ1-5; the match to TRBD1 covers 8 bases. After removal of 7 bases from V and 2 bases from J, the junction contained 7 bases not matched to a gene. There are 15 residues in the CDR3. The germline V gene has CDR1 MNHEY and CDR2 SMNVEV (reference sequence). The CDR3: CASTLTGDGNQPQHF. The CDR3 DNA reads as TGTGCCAGCACCCTGACAGGGGATGGCAATCAGCCCCAGCATTTT.

This CDR3 is CASSEFLGDSDSSPLHF. CDR3 sequence (DNA): TGTGCCAGCAGTGAATTCCTGGGGGACAGCGATTCTTCACCCCTCCACTTT. V is TRBV6-1 and J is TRBJ1-6, with 7 bases fitting TRBD1. The junction had 13 bases not matched to a gene; V was cut back by 2 bases and J by 9 bases. CDR1 and CDR2 from the germline V gene are MNHNS and SASEGT. This CDR3 has 17 amino acids.

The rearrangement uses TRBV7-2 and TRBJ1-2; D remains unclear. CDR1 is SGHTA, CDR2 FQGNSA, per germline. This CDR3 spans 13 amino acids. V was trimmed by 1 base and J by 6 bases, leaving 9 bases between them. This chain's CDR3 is CASSLGGNNGYTF. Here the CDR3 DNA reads TGTGCCAGCAGCTTAGGAGGGAACAATGGCTACACCTTC.

The CDR3 protein is CAISAEQGSNSPLHF. The CDR3 nucleotides are TGTGCCATCAGTGCCGAACAGGGGTCAAATTCACCCCTCCACTTT. This chain joins TRBV10-3 and TRBJ1-6; TRBD1 matches 7 bases. V was clipped by 4 bases and J by 7 bases; unmatched bases: 7. This CDR3 contains 15 residues. CDR1 and CDR2 from the germline V gene are ENHRY and SYGVKD.

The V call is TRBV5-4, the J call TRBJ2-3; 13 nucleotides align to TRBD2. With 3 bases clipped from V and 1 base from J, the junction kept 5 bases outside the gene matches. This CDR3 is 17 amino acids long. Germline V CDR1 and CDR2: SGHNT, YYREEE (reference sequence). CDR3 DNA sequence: TGTGCCAGCAGCTGGGGACTAGCGGGGCAGGGCACAGATACGCAGTATTTT. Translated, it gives CASSWGLAGQGTDTQYF.

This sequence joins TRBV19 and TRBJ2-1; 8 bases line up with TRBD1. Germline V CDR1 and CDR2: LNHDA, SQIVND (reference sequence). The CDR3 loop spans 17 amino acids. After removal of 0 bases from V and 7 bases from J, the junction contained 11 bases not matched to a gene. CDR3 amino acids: CASSIDLTGAVRNEQFF. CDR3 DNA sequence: TGTGCCAGTAGTATAGACCTGACAGGGGCCGTTAGGAATGAGCAGTTCTTC.

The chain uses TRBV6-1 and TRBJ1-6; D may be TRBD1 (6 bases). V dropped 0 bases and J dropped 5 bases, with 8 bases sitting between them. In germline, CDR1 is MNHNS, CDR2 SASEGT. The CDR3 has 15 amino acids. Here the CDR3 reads CASSEAGGHNSPLHF. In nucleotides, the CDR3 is TGTGCCAGCAGTGAAGCTGGGGGCCATAATTCACCCCTCCACTTT.

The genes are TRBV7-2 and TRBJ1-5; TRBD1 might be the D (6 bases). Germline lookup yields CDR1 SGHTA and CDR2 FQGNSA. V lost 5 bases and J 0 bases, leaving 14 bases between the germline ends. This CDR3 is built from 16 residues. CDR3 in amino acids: CASSQGHGLSNQPQHF. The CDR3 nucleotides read TGTGCCAGCAGCCAGGGACATGGCCTTAGCAATCAGCCCCAGCATTTT.

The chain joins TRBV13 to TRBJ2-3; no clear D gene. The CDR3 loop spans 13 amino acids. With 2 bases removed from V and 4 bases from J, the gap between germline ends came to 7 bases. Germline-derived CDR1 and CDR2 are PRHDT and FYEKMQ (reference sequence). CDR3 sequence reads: CASSLSGSDTQYF. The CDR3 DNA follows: TGTGCCAGCAGCTTAAGTGGCTCAGATACGCAGTATTTT.

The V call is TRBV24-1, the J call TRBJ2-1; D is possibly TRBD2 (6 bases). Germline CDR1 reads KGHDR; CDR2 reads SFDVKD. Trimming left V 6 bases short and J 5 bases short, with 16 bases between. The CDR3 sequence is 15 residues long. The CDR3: CATSKRGTYNNEQFF. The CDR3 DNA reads TGTGCCACCAGTAAACGCGGGACCTATAACAATGAGCAGTTCTTC.

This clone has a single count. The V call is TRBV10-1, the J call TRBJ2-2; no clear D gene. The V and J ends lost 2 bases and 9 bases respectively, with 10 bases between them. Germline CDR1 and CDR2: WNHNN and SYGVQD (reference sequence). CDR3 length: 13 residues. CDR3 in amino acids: CASSEPYNRELFF. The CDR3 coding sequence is TGCGCCAGCAGTGAGCCTTACAATCGGGAGCTGTTTTTT.

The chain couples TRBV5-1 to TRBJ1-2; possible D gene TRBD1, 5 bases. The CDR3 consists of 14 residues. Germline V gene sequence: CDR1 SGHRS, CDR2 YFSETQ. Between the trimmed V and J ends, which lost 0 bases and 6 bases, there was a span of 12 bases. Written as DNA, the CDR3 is TGCGCCAGCAGCTTGGTAGGGGTATTGGATGGCTACACCTTC. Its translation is CASSLVGVLDGYTF.

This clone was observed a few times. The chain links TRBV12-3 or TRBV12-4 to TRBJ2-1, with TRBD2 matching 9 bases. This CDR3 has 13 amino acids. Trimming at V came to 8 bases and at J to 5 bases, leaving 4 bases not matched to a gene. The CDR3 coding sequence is TGTGCCAGCGATGCGGGAGGGAACAATGAGCAGTTCTTC. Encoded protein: CASDAGGNNEQFF.

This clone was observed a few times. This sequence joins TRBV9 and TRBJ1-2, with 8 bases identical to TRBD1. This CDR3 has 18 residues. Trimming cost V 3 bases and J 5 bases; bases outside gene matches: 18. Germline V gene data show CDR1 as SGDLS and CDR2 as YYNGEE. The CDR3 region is CASSDNRQGAYLSYGYTF. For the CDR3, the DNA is TGTGCCAGCAGCGATAATCGGCAGGGGGCCTACCTTTCTTATGGCTACACCTTC.

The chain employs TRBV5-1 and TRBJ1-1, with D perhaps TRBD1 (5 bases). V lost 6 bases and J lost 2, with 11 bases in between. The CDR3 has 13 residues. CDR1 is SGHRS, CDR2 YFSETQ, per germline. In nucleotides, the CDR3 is TGCGCCAGCACCGCGGGGGTAAACACTGAAGCTTTCTTT. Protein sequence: CASTAGVNTEAFF.

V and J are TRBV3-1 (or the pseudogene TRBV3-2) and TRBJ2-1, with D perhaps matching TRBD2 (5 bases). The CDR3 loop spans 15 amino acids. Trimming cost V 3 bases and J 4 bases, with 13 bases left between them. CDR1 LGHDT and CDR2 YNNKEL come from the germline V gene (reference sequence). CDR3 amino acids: CASSHGPTGYNEQFF. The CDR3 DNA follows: TGTGCCAGCAGCCACGGGCCGACGGGGTACAATGAGCAGTTCTTC.

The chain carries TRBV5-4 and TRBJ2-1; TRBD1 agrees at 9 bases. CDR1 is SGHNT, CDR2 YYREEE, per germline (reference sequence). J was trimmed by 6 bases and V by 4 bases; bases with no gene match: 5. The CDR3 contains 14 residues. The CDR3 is CASSHGDRVNEQFF. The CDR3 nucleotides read TGTGCCAGCAGCCATGGGGACAGGGTCAATGAGCAGTTCTTC. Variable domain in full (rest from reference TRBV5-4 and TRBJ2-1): ETGVTQSPTHLIKTRGQQVTLRCSSQSGHNTVSWYQQALGQGPQFIFQYYREEENGRGNFPPRFSGLQFPNYSSELNVNALELDDSALYLCASSHGDRVNEQFFGPGTRLTVL.

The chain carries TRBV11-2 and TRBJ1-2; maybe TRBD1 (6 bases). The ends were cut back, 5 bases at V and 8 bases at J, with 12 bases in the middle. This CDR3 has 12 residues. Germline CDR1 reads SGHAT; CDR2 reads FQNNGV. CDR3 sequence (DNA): TGTGCCAGCAGCCCCAGGGGTAGCGGCTACACCTTC. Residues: CASSPRGSGYTF.

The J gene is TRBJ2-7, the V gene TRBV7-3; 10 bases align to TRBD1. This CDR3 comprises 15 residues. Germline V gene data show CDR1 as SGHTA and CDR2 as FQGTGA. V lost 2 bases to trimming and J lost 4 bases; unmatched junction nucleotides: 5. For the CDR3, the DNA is TGTGCCAGCAGCTTAGACGGGACAGGGGCGTACGAGCAGTACTTC. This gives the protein CASSLDGTGAYEQYF.

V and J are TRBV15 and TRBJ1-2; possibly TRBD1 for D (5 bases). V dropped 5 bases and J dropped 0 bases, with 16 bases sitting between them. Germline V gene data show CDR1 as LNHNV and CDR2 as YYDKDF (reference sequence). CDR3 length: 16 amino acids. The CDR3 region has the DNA TGTGCCACCAGCCCCCTGGGGGGTTCTCCTAACTATGGCTACACCTTC. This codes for CATSPLGGSPNYGYTF.

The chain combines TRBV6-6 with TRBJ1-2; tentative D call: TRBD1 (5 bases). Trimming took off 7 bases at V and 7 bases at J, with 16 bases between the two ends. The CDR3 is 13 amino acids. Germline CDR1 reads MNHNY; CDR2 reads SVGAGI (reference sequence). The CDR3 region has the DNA TGTGCCAGCACCAGGGATACGGTCAGTGGCTACACCTTC. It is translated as CASTRDTVSGYTF.

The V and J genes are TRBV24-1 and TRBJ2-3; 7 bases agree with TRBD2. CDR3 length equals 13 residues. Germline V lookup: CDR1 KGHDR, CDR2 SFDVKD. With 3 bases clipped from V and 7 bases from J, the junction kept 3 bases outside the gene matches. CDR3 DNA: TGTGCCACCAGTGATCCCGGGAGGAATACGCAGTATTTT. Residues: CATSDPGRNTQYF.

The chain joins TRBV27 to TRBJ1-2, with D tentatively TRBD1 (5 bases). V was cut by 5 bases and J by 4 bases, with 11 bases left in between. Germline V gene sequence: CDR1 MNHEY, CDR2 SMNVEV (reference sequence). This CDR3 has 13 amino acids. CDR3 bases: TGTGCCAGCAGTCCCACGGGGGGCTATGGCTACACCTTC. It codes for CASSPTGGYGYTF.

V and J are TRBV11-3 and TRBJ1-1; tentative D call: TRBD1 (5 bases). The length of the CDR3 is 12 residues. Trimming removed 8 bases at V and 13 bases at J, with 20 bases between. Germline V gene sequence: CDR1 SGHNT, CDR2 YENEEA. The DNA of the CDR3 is TGTGCCAGCTCACTGTTTAAGGGGCCGGTTTTCTTT. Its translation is CASSLFKGPVFF.

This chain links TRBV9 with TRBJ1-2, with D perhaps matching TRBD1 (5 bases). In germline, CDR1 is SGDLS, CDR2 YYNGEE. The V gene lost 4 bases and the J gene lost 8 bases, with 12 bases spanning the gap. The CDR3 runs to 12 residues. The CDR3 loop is CASSPAGLGYTF. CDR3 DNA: TGTGCCAGCAGCCCCGCAGGGCTGGGCTACACCTTC.

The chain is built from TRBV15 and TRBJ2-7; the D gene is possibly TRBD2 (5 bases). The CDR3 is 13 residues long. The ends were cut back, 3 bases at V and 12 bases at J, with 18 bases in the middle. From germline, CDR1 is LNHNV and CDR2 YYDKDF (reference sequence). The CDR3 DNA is TGTGCCACCAGCAGGATAAAGTGGGGAGAGATGTACTTC. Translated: CATSRIKWGEMYF.